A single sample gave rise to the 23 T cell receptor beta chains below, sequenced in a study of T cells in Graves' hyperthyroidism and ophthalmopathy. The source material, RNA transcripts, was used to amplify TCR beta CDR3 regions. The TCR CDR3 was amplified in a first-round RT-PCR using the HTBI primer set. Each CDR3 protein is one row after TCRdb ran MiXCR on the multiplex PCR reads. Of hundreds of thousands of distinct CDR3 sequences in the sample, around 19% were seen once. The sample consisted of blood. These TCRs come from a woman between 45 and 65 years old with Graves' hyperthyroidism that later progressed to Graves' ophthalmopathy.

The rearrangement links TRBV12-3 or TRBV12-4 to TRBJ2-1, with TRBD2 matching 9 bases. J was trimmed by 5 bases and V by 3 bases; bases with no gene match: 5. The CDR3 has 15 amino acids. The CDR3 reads CASSFDAGGHNEQFF. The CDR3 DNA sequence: TGTGCCAGCAGTTTCGATGCGGGGGGGCACAATGAGCAGTTCTTC.

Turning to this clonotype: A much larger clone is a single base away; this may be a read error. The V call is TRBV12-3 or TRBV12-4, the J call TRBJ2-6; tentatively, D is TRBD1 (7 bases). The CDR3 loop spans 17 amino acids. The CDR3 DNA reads TGTGCCAGCAGTTTTGGAGGGGGCAGCTCTGGGGCCGACGTCCTGACTTTC. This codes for CASSFGGGSSGADVLTF.

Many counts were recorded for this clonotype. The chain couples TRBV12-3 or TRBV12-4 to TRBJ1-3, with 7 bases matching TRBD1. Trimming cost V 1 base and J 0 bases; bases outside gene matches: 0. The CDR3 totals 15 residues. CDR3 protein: CASSLGTGSGNTIYF. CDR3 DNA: TGTGCCAGCAGTTTAGGGACAGGCTCTGGAAACACCATATATTTT.

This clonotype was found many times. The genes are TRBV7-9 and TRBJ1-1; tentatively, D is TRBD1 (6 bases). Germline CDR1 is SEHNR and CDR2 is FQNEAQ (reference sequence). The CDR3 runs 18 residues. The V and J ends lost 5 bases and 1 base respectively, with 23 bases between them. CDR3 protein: CASSKDSLGRSENTEAFF. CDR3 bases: TGTGCCAGCAGCAAGGACAGTTTAGGGCGATCGGAGAACACTGAAGCTTTCTTT.

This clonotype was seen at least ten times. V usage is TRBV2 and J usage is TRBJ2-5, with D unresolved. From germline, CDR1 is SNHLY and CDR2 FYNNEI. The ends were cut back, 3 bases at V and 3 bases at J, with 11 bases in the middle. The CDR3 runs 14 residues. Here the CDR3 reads CASSEGTYKETQYF. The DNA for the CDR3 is TGTGCCAGCAGTGAGGGAACATACAAAGAGACCCAGTACTTC.

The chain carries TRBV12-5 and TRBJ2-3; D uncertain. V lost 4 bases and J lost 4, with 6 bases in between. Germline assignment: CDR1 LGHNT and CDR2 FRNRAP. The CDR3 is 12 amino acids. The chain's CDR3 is CASGWYSDTQYF. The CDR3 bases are TGTGCTAGTGGTTGGTACTCAGATACGCAGTATTTT.

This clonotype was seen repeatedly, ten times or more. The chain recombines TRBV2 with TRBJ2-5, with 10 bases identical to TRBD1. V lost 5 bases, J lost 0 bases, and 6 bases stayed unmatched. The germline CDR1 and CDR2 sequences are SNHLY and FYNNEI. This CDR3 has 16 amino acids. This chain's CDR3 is CASSYRTGGYQETQYF. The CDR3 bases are TGTGCCAGCAGTTATCGGACAGGGGGGTACCAAGAGACCCAGTACTTC.

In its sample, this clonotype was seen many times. The CDR3 sequence: CASSLGQGAGGNTIYF. The CDR3 coding sequence is TGTGCCAGCAGCTTAGGCCAGGGGGCTGGAGGAAACACCATATATTTT. The rearrangement links TRBV11-2 to TRBJ1-3, with 8 bases identical to TRBD1. Trimming at V came to 1 base and at J to 4 bases, leaving 6 bases not matched to a gene. Per the germline V gene, CDR1 is SGHAT and CDR2 is FQNNGV. The CDR3 sequence is 16 residues long.

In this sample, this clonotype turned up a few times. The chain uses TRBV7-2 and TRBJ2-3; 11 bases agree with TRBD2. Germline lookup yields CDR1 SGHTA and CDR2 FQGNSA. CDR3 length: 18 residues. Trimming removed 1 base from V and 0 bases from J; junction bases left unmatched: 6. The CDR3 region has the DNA TGTGCCAGCAGCTTAGGTCCTAGCGGGGGGACTAGCACAGATACGCAGTATTTT. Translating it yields CASSLGPSGGTSTDTQYF.

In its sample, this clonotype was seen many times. The CDR3 DNA follows: TGTGCCAGCACAGCATGGGGCACAGATACGCAGTATTTT. Encoded protein: CASTAWGTDTQYF. The gene calls are TRBV13 and TRBJ2-3; D gene ambiguous. The CDR3 consists of 13 residues. V gave up 7 bases and J gave up 1 base, with 9 bases separating them. Germline CDR1 reads PRHDT; CDR2 reads FYEKMQ (reference sequence). The full variable domain, its missing parts supplied by reference TRBV13 and TRBJ2-3, is AAGVIQSPRHLIKEKRETATLKCYPIPRHDTVYWYQQGPGQDPQFLISFYEKMQSDKGSIPDRFSAQQFSDYHSELNMSSLELGDSALYFCASTAWGTDTQYFGPGTRLTVL.

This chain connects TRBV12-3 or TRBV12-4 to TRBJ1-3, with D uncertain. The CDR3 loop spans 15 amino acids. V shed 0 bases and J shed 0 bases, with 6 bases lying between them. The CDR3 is CASSLAPDSGNTIYF. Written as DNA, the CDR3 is TGTGCCAGCAGTTTAGCGCCGGACTCTGGAAACACCATATATTTT.

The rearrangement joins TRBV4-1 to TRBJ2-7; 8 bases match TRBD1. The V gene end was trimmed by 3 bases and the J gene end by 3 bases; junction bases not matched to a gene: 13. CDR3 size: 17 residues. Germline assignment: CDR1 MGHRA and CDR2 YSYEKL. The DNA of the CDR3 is TGCGCCAGCAGCCAGTGGACAGGGAATGAGGTAGGCTACGAGCAGTACTTC. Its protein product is CASSQWTGNEVGYEQYF.

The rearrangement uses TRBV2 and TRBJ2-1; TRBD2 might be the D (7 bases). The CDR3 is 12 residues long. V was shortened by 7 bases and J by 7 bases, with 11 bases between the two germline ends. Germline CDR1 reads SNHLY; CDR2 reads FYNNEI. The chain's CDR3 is CASIGGPNEQFF. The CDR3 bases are TGTGCCAGCATCGGGGGGCCGAATGAGCAGTTCTTC.

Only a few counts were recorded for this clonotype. The CDR3 DNA sequence: TGTGCCAGCAGCTTGGGGGGGTGGAACTATGGCTACACCTTC. Translated: CASSLGGWNYGYTF. The rearrangement uses TRBV5-5 and TRBJ1-2; D perhaps matches TRBD1 (5 bases). Germline loops: CDR1 SGHKS, CDR2 YYEKEE (reference sequence). The V end lost 0 bases, the J end lost 2 bases, and 8 bases lay between the germline ends. The CDR3 is 14 amino acids.

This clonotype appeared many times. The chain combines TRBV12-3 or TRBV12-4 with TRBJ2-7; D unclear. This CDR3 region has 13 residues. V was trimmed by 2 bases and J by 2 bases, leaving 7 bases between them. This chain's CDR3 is CASSLQPTYEQYF. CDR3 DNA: TGTGCCAGCAGTTTACAGCCAACCTACGAGCAGTACTTC.

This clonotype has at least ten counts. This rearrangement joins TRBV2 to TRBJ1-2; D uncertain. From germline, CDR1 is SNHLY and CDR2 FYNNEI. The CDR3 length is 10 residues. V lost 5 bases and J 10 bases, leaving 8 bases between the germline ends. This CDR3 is CASSLYAYTF. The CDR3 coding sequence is TGTGCCAGCAGTCTGTACGCCTACACCTTC.

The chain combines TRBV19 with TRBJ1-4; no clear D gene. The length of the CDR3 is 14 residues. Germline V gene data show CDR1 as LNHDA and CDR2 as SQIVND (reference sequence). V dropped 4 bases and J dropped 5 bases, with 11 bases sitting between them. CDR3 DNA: TGTGCCAGTAGTAAGCTGTCGGGGAATGAAAAACTGTTTTTT. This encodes CASSKLSGNEKLFF.

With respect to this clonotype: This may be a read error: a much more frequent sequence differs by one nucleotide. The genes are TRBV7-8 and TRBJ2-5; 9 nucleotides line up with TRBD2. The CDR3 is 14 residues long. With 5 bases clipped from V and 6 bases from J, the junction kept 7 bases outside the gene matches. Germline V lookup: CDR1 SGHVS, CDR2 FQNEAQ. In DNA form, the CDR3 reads TGTGCCAGCAGCCATAGCGGGGGTGGAAAGACCCAGTACTTC. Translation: CASSHSGGGKTQYF.

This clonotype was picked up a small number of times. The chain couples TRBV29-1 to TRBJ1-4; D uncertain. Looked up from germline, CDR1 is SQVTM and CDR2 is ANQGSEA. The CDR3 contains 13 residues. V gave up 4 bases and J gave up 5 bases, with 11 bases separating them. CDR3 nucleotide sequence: TGCAGCGTTGCAACGGACTTCAATGAAAAACTGTTTTTT. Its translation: CSVATDFNEKLFF.

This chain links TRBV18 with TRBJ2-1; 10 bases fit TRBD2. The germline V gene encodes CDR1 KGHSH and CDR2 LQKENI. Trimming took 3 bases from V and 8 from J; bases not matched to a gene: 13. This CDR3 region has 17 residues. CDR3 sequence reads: CASSPGTSEGNWDEQFF. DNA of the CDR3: TGTGCCAGCTCACCCGGGACTAGCGAGGGAAACTGGGATGAGCAGTTCTTC.

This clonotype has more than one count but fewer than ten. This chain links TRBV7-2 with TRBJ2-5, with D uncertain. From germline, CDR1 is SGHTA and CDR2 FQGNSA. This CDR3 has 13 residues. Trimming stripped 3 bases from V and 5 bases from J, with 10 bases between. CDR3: CASSFSADETQYF. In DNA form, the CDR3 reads TGTGCCAGCAGCTTCTCCGCGGATGAGACCCAGTACTTC.

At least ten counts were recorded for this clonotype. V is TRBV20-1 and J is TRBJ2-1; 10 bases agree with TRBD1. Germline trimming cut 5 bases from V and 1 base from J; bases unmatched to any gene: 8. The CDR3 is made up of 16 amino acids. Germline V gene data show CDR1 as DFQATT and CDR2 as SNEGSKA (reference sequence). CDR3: CSAALGQGISYNEQFF. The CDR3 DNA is TGCAGTGCTGCATTGGGACAGGGGATTTCCTACAATGAGCAGTTCTTC.

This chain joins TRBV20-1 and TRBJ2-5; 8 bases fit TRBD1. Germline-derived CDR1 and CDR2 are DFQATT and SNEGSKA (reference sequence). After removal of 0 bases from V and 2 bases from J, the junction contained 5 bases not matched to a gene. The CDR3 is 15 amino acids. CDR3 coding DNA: TGCAGTGCTAGAGAGCAGGGGGCGTTTCAAGAGACCCAGTACTTC. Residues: CSAREQGAFQETQYF.